The 18 T cell receptor beta chains below come from one sample, sequenced in a study of blood T cells in healthy people across ages (dated by TCRdb to between 2015 and 2016). Library method: 5' RACE. TCRdb names Illumina HiSeq 2500 as the instrument used. A second PCR of roughly 6 to 11 cycles was performed with a sample-barcoded 5' primer and a J-beta primer mix. TCRdb reprocessing: public reads trimmed at Q25 with fastp, clones called with MiXCR, in-frame beta chains kept. A single entry per CDR3 protein holds the most common genes and DNA from its merged rows. For this sample there are fewer than 800,000 distinct CDR3 sequences; around 21% appear just once. The top ten clones comprise around 3.4% of the sample. Material: blood. All receptors derive from a man in his sixties or seventies in good health.

This clonotype was observed a handful of times. This sequence joins TRBV20-1 and TRBJ2-5, with 9 bases that match TRBD2. Per the germline V gene, CDR1 is DFQATT and CDR2 is SNEGSKA (reference sequence). With 3 bases clipped from V and 3 bases from J, the junction kept 5 bases outside the gene matches. This CDR3 contains 14 residues. CDR3 sequence reads: CSASSGRGEETQYF. DNA for the CDR3: TGCAGTGCTAGTAGCGGGAGAGGGGAAGAGACCCAGTACTTC.

This clonotype was detected once. The CDR3 DNA sequence: TGCGCCAGCAGTAGAGAGCGGGAGGGCCGGAATACGCAGTATTTT. It encodes CASSREREGRNTQYF. This chain joins TRBV5-1 and TRBJ2-3; 10 bases fit TRBD2. The CDR3 length is 15 residues. Germline V CDR1 and CDR2: SGHRS, YFSETQ. The trim removed 5 bases at V and 7 bases at J, leaving 10 bases unmatched.

V and J are TRBV6-5 and TRBJ2-7, with TRBD1 identical over 7 bases. The ends lost 5 bases at V and 1 base at J; junction bases unmatched: 5. Germline values: CDR1 MNHEY, CDR2 SVGAGI. This CDR3 spans 14 amino acids. The CDR3 loop reads CASSGQQGSYEQYF. CDR3 nucleotide sequence: TGTGCCAGCAGTGGGCAACAGGGGTCCTACGAGCAGTACTTC.

The chain has TRBV7-3 and TRBJ2-2, with 9 bases aligning to TRBD1. The trim removed 4 bases at V and 6 bases at J, leaving 6 bases unmatched. The V gene's germline CDR1 is SGHTA and CDR2 FQGTGA. There are 15 residues in the CDR3. The CDR3 region is CASSSGQGKAGELFF. In nucleotides, the CDR3 is TGTGCCAGCAGCTCCGGACAGGGGAAGGCCGGGGAGCTGTTTTTT. Filled out from reference TRBV7-3 and TRBJ2-2, the complete variable domain reads GAGVSQTPSNKVTEKGKYVELRCDPISGHTALYWYRQSLGQGPEFLIYFQGTGAADDSGLPNDRFFAVRPEGSVSTLKIQRTERGDSAVYLCASSSGQGKAGELFFGEGSRLTVL.

This clonotype was seen many times. In nucleotides, the CDR3 is TGTGCCAGCAGCCAAAGCGACAGGGATCGTGGGACCCAGTACTTC. Translated, it gives CASSQSDRDRGTQYF. The genes are TRBV3-1 and TRBJ2-5, with TRBD1 identical over 7 bases. Germline lookup yields CDR1 LGHDT and CDR2 YNNKEL (reference sequence). This CDR3 spans 15 amino acids. V lost 2 bases, J lost 7 bases, and 10 bases stayed unmatched.

The rearrangement joins TRBV12-3 or TRBV12-4 to TRBJ2-5, with D perhaps matching TRBD1 or TRBD2 (6 bases each). This CDR3 region has 13 residues. Trimming took off 5 bases at V and 4 bases at J, with 11 bases between the two ends. CDR3 loop: CASSAGQRETQYF. CDR3 DNA: TGTGCCAGCAGTGCGGGACAAAGAGAGACCCAGTACTTC.

This clonotype was seen only a few times. In nucleotides, the CDR3 is TGTGCCAGCAGTGAAGAACGGTGGGGACAGACCCAGTACTTC. As protein: CASSEERWGQTQYF. V is TRBV6-1 and J is TRBJ2-1, with D perhaps TRBD1 or TRBD2 (5 bases each). The J call may be in error: the DNA end matches TRBJ2-5 better. The CDR3 runs to 14 residues. CDR1 and CDR2 from the germline V gene are MNHNS and SASEGT.

The rearrangement joins TRBV5-1 to TRBJ1-5; TRBD1 is a possible D gene (5 bases). The CDR3 contains 15 residues. CDR1 and CDR2 (germline): SGHRS, YFSETQ. V lost 1 base, J lost 3 bases, and 11 bases lay in between. The CDR3 DNA reads as TGCGCCAGCAGCTTGTCAGGGCAATTCAATCAGCCCCAGCATTTT. This sequence encodes CASSLSGQFNQPQHF.

This clonotype showed up just a few times. The chain uses TRBV4-1 and TRBJ2-1; 7 bases match TRBD2. V lost 3 bases and J lost 3; bases outside the gene matches: 5. From germline, CDR1 is MGHRA and CDR2 YSYEKL. The CDR3 is 15 amino acids. CDR3 sequence reads: CASSQRELGYNEQFF. The DNA for the CDR3 is TGCGCCAGCAGCCAGCGGGAGTTGGGCTACAATGAGCAGTTCTTC.

The rearrangement uses TRBV7-2 and TRBJ2-1; tentative D call: TRBD2 (6 bases). The CDR3 totals 13 residues. V was pared by 5 bases and J by 8 bases, with 13 bases between. CDR1 is SGHTA and CDR2 is FQGNSA in the germline V gene. The CDR3: CASSATRLDEQFF. The CDR3 bases are TGTGCCAGCAGCGCGACTAGATTGGATGAGCAGTTCTTC.

The rearrangement joins TRBV7-2 to TRBJ2-7; TRBD2 might be the D (5 bases). Matching the DNA end better, TRBJ2-5 makes the J call doubtful. The CDR3 covers 14 residues. In germline, CDR1 is SGHTA, CDR2 FQGNSA. CDR3 bases: TGTGCCAGCAGCCCCCAGGCGGGTTTGGAGACCCAGTACTTC. Its protein is CASSPQAGLETQYF.

This clonotype appeared a few times. The rearrangement joins TRBV5-1 to TRBJ2-2; either TRBD1 or TRBD2 may supply D (5 bases each). V was clipped by 2 bases and J by 0 bases, with 11 bases between them. The CDR3 has 16 amino acids. Per the germline V gene, CDR1 is SGHRS and CDR2 is YFSETQ. The CDR3 is CASSLGTMTNTGELFF. The DNA for the CDR3 is TGCGCCAGCAGCTTAGGGACGATGACGAACACCGGGGAGCTGTTTTTT.

The chain carries TRBV4-1 and TRBJ2-5; D is uncertain. The J call may not be correct, given that the DNA end is closer to TRBJ2-1. Germline CDR1 and CDR2: MGHRA and YSYEKL. The CDR3 contains 12 residues. Here the CDR3 reads CASSQESAEQFF. CDR3 DNA: TGCGCCAGCAGCCAAGAGAGCGCTGAGCAGTTCTTC.

This clonotype was counted ten times or more. The rearrangement uses TRBV29-1 and TRBJ2-1, with 10 bases lining up with TRBD2. Unmatched junction bases numbered 0, after V lost 4 bases and J lost 6 bases. The CDR3 runs to 12 residues. Germline lookup yields CDR1 SQVTM and CDR2 ANQGSEA. This chain's CDR3 is CSVGLAGNEQFF. The DNA for the CDR3 is TGCAGCGTTGGACTAGCGGGCAATGAGCAGTTCTTC.

Remarks on this clonotype: Its ends do not fully match the called genes, so a read error is possible. This chain joins TRBV12-3 or TRBV12-4 and TRBJ1-1; D possibly corresponds to TRBD1 (5 bases). This CDR3 region has 13 residues. The CDR3 reads CASRRDLNTEAFF. The CDR3 region has the DNA TGTGCCAGCAGAAGGGACCTCAACACCGAAGCTTTCTTT.

This chain uses TRBV4-1 with TRBJ1-5, with TRBD1 matching 7 bases. The V and J ends lost 4 bases and 1 base, in that order; junction bases with no gene match: 4. The CDR3 contains 15 residues. Looked up from germline, CDR1 is MGHRA and CDR2 is YSYEKL. The CDR3 protein is CASSPQGQSNQPQHF. CDR3 nucleotides: TGCGCCAGCAGCCCCCAGGGACAGAGCAATCAGCCCCAGCATTTT.

The chain links TRBV7-6 to TRBJ2-5, with 9 bases identical to TRBD2. This CDR3 region has 15 residues. J gave up 5 bases and V 4 bases, and 8 bases lay outside the gene matches. Germline V gives CDR1 SGHVS, CDR2 FNYEAQ. The DNA for the CDR3 is TGTGCCAGCAGCTCCCTGACTAGCGGTTTTGAGACCCAGTACTTC. It translates to CASSSLTSGFETQYF. Full variable domain (missing parts from reference TRBV7-6 and TRBJ2-5): GAGVSQSPRYKVTKRGQDVALRCDPISGHVSLYWYRQALGQGPEFLTYFNYEAQQDKSGLPNDRFSAERPEGSISTLTIQRTEQRDSAMYRCASSSLTSGFETQYFGPGTRLLVL.

This chain joins TRBV12-3 or TRBV12-4 and TRBJ2-3; tentatively, D is TRBD1 (5 bases). With 7 bases removed from V and 4 bases from J, the gap between germline ends came to 12 bases. This CDR3 region has 13 residues. Here the CDR3 DNA reads TGTGCCAGCACGACAGATCGGGCAGATACGCAGTATTTT. Translation: CASTTDRADTQYF.